This TCR beta chain was documented in a study of blood T cell repertoires in COVID-19. For the study at large: Italy, Spain and the United States were the sources of the convalescent and acute COVID-19 samples. T cells, B-cell-depleted T cells, or PBMCs provided the cDNA or gDNA that served as material.

Authors' analysis steps: Quantification of nucleated cells was approximated via reference gene primer amplification. TCRdb's table, derived via immunoSEQ multiplex PCR, lists solely in-frame clones and lacks some. V, J and clone size reflect that table, while D and trimming were determined from the DNA. The sample comprises approximately 220,000 clones, approximately 80% of which are singletons, and 25% to 35% rests with the top ten. Trimming removed 4 bases from V and 8 bases from J; junction bases left unmatched: 6. The CDR3 spans 13 residues. The V gene's germline CDR1 is SGHTA and CDR2 FQGTGA. This clonotype originated in a man between 40 and 49 years old with acute or convalescent COVID-19. The chain couples TRBV7-3 to TRBJ2-7; 9 bases fit TRBD2. Material for sequencing was peripheral blood. The CDR3 spells CASSSGLARQQYF. As DNA, the CDR3 is TGTGCCAGCAGCTCCGGACTAGCGAGGCAGCAGTACTTC.